This T cell receptor beta chain was retrieved from a study of blood T cell repertoires in COVID-19. This CDR3 contains 12 residues. The V end was cut by 4 bases, the J end by 5 bases, with 6 bases between. Participants were aged roughly 18 to 100 years from approximately 23 US areas. Participant-reported clinical history was the basis for cohort assignment. Two negative PCRs, clearance, or symptom resolution had been documented for recovered Cohort 3 donors. In the authors' methods: Nucleated cell counts were estimated from reference gene primer amplification. TCRdb keeps only in-frame clones here, not all; method: immunoSEQ multiplex PCR. Clone size and the V and J calls come from that table; the DNA yielded D and trimming. The sample has approximately 220,000 clones; 88% are singletons.

The sequenced sample consisted of PBMCs or T cells enriched from blood (not recorded which). The V and J genes are TRBV12-3 or TRBV12-4 and TRBJ2-1; perhaps TRBD2 as D (6 bases). The TCR originated in a woman in her 30s who had recovered from COVID-19. CDR3 region: CASSWGDNEQFF. The CDR3 bases are TGTGCCAGCAGTTGGGGGGACAATGAGCAGTTCTTC.